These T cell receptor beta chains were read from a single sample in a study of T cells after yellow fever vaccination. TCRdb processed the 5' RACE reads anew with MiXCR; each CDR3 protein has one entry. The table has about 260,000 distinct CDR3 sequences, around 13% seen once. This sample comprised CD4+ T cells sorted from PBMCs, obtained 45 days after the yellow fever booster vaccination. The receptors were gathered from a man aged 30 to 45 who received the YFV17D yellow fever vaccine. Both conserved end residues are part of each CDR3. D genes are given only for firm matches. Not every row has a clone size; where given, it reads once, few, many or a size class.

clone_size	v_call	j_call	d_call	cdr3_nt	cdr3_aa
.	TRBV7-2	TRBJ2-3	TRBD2	TGTGCCAGCAGCTCCAGAGCGGGATCGGATACGCAGTATTTT	CASSSRAGSDTQYF
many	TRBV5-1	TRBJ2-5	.	TGCGCCAGCAGCTTGGACGGGACCCGCATGGAGACCCAGTACTTC	CASSLDGTRMETQYF
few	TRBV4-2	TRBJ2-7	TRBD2	TGTGCCAGCAGCCAAGATTGGGATAGCGGGAGGTACGAGCAGTACTTC	CASSQDWDSGRYEQYF
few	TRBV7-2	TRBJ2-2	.	TGTGCCAGCAGCTTGAGTAAGGGGCGCACCGGGGAGCTGTTTTTT	CASSLSKGRTGELFF
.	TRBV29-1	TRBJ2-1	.	TGCAGCGTTGAAGCCGTCAACAATGAGCAGTTCTTC	CSVEAVNNEQFF
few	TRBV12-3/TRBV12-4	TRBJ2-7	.	TGTGCCAGCACCCAACAGTTCGGCGGGATGCTCTCCTACGAGCAGTACTTC	CASTQQFGGMLSYEQYF
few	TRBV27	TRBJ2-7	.	TGTGCCAGCAGTTTATCCCAGAACTACGAGCAGTACTTC	CASSLSQNYEQYF
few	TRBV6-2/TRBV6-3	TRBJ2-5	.	TGTGCCAGCAGTTACGGAGCTGCCCAGTACTTC	CASSYGAAQYF
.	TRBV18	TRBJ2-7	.	TGTGCCAGCTCACCCCCGGGACGGCCATACGAGCAGTACTTC	CASSPPGRPYEQYF
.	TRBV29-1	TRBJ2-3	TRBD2	TGCAGCGTGGGAGCGGGAGGGCGTCTAGATACGCAGTATTTT	CSVGAGGRLDTQYF
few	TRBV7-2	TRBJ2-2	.	TGTGCCAGCAGCACCCTGAACACCGGGGAGCTGTTTTTT	CASSTLNTGELFF
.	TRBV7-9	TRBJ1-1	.	TGTGCCAGCAGTGGGGGTGAAGCTTTCTTT	CASSGGEAFF
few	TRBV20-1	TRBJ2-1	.	TGCAGTGCTATCAGAGTAGATTCCAGCAATGAGCAGTTCTTC	CSAIRVDSSNEQFF
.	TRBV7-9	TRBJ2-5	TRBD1	TGTGCCAGCAGAAACTCCGGGACAGCGGCCCAGTACTTC	CASRNSGTAAQYF
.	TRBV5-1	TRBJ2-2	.	TGCGCCAGCAGCTTGGGGGGGCTCGGCACCGGGGAGCTGTTTTTT	CASSLGGLGTGELFF
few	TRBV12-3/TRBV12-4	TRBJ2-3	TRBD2	TGTGCCAGCAGATCATCTAGCGGTAGCACAGATACGCAGTATTTT	CASRSSSGSTDTQYF
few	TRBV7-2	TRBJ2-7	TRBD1	TGTGCCAGCAGCCAGGGGGTGGACCTGGGCTACGAGCAGTACTTC	CASSQGVDLGYEQYF
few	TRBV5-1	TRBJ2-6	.	TGCGCCAGCAGCATACAGCGCTCTGGGGCCAACGTCCTGACTTTC	CASSIQRSGANVLTF
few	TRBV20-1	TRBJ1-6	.	TGCAGTGCTAGAGCCGGGACAAGTAATTCACCCCTCCACTTT	CSARAGTSNSPLHF
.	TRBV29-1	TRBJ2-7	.	TGCAGCGTCCTACGGGAGAATCTCTACGAGCAGTACTTC	CSVLRENLYEQYF
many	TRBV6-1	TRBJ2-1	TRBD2	TGTGCCAGCAGGATAGCGGGAGGGTACAATGAGCAGTTCTTC	CASRIAGGYNEQFF
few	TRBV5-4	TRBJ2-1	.	TGTGCCAGCAGCTTGGCCAGTAGCGTGGACTACAATGAGCAGTTCTTC	CASSLASSVDYNEQFF
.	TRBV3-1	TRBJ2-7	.	TGTGCCAGCAGCCACCTAGAATACGAGCAGTACTTC	CASSHLEYEQYF
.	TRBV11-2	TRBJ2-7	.	TGTGCCAGCAGCTTAGGGGGGTTTTCAGACTACGAGCAGTACTTC	CASSLGGFSDYEQYF
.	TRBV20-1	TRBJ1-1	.	TGCAGTGCTAGTCCAGGACAAGAAGCTTTCTTT	CSASPGQEAFF
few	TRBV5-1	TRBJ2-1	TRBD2	TGCGCCAGCAGCTTATTACTAGCGGGAGGGACTGAGCAGTTCTTC	CASSLLLAGGTEQFF
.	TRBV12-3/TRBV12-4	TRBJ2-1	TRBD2	TGTGCCAGCAGTTTAAAGGTTCTTCTTGCGGGAGGATACAATGAGCAGTTCTTC	CASSLKVLLAGGYNEQFF
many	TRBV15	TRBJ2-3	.	TGTGCCACCAGCAGAGGAGACCAGGGGTGGCCTACAGATACGCAGTATTTT	CATSRGDQGWPTDTQYF
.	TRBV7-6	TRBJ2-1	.	TGTGCCAGCAGCTCAATCCGTAACTCCTACAATGAGCAGTTCTTC	CASSSIRNSYNEQFF
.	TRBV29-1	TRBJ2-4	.	TGCAGCGTCCCCCAACAAGACATTCAGTACTTC	CSVPQQDIQYF
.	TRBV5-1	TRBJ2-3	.	TGCGCCAGCAGCAGTCAGAACGCGGGCGATACGCAGTATTTT	CASSSQNAGDTQYF
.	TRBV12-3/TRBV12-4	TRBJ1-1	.	TGTGCCACCCAAGGGGATCTCACTGAAGCTTTCTTT	CATQGDLTEAFF
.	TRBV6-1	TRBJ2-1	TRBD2	TGTGCCAGCAGCTCCCCCGTAGCGGGCAACGGCAATGAGCAGTTCTTC	CASSSPVAGNGNEQFF
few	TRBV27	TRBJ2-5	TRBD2	TGTGCCAGCAGTCCGAACCGAAAGACTAGCGCGTGGGAGACCCAGTACTTC	CASSPNRKTSAWETQYF
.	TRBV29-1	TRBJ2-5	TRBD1	TGCAGCGTTAAAGGGACAGCCCAAGAGACCCAGTACTTC	CSVKGTAQETQYF
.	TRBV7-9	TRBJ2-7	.	TGTGCCAGCAGCGCCCAGGTGACGCAGTACTTC	CASSAQVTQYF
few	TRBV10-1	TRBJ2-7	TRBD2	TGCGCCAGCAGTGAGTCACTAGCGGCCTCCTACGAGCAGTACTTC	CASSESLAASYEQYF
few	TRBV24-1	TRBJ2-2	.	TGTGCCACCAGTGCAGGGTATGGAACCGGGGAGCTGTTTTTT	CATSAGYGTGELFF
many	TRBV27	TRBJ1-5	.	TGTGCCAGCAGTTTAGGGGTTTCATCCAATCAGCCCCAGCATTTT	CASSLGVSSNQPQHF
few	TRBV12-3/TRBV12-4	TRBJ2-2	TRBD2	TGTGCCAGCAGCCTCCGGGACTACCACACCGGGGAGCTGTTTTTT	CASSLRDYHTGELFF
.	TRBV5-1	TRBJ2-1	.	TGCGCCAGCAGCAACAGCGGACCCGAGCAGTTCTTC	CASSNSGPEQFF
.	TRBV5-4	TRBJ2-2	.	TGTGCCAGCAGCTTCGCCCTAGACACCGGGGAGCTGTTTTTT	CASSFALDTGELFF
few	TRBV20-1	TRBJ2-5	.	TGCAGTGCTAGGGCGGACGGCCGGTACCAAGAGACCCAGTACTTC	CSARADGRYQETQYF
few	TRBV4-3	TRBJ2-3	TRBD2	TGCGCCAGCAGCCAAGATGGGGTCACTAGCGGGAGGGCCTTAGATACGCAGTATTTT	CASSQDGVTSGRALDTQYF
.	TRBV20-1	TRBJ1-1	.	TGCAGTGCTAGGGATCCCAGACATGGCCCGAACACTGAAGCTTTCTTT	CSARDPRHGPNTEAFF
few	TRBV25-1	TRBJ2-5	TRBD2	TGTGCCAGCAGCGATCTCCGCGGACTAGCGGGGGGGCAAGAGACCCAGTACTTC	CASSDLRGLAGGQETQYF
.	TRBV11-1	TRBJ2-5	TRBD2	TGTGCCAGCAGCTTGAGGACTAGCGGGATGAGTCGGGAGACCCAGTACTTC	CASSLRTSGMSRETQYF
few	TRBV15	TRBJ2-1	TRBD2	TGTGCCACCAGCAGAGATAGCGGGAGGGACAATGAGCAGTTCTTC	CATSRDSGRDNEQFF
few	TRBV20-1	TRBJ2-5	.	TGCAGTGCGAGACGGAGCGCGGAGACCCAGTACTTC	CSARRSAETQYF
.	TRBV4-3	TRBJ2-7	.	TGCGCCAGCAGCAAAGAGGTGATGGGGGCTAGGCAGTACTTC	CASSKEVMGARQYF
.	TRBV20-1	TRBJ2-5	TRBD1	TGCAGTGCTAGTTTACAGGGGATGGTGACCCAGTACTTC	CSASLQGMVTQYF